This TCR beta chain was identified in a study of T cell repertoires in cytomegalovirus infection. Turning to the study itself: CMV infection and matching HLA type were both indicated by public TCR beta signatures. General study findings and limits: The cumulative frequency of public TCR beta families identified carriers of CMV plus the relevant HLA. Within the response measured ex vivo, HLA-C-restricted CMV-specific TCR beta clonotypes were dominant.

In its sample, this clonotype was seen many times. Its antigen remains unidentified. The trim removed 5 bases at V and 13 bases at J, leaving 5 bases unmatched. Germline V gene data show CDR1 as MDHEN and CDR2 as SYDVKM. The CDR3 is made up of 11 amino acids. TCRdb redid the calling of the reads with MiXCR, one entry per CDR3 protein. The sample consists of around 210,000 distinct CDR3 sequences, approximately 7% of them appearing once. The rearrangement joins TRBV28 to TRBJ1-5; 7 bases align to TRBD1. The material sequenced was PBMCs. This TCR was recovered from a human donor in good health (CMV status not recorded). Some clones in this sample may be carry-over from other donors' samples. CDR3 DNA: TGTGCCAGCAGTCTGGACAGGACACAGCATTTT. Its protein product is CASSLDRTQHF.